This T cell receptor (beta chain) was identified during a study of Graves' ophthalmopathy and Graves' hyperthyroidism. For repertoire sequencing, the TCR beta CDR3 regions were amplified from RNA transcripts. Second-round multiplex PCR followed a first-round RT-PCR using HTBI primers. TCRdb passed the multiplex PCR reads through MiXCR, listing each CDR3 protein once. The table has about 640,000 distinct CDR3 sequences, 35% to 45% seen once. This clonotype showed up many times. Losses at the gene ends were 4 bases for V and 3 bases for J; bases not matched to a gene: 7. The CDR3 sequence is 14 residues long. Germline CDR1 reads SGDLS; CDR2 reads YYNGEE. Establishment of the diagnosis relied upon clinical symptoms, serum thyroxine, TRAb, thyroid ultrasound and orbital computed tomography.

The chain is built from TRBV9 and TRBJ2-7; 7 bases are a match to TRBD1. The source of this sequence is an adult man with Graves' ophthalmopathy. The sequenced material came from peripheral blood. In DNA form, the CDR3 reads TGTGCCAGCAGCCCCTGGACAGGAGACTACGAGCAGTACTTC. It codes for CASSPWTGDYEQYF.